This TCR beta chain was captured in a study of cytomegalovirus exposure and HLA in healthy donors. Study-level results: Approximately 160 TCR beta chains were listed as cytomegalovirus-associated. Follow-up analysis later connected one missense variant in DCLRE1C with trimming of TCR beta V- and J-genes.

PCR was performed using 60 Vbeta and 13 Jbeta primers. Libraries were prepared by immunoSEQ multiplex PCR; TCRdb keeps only in-frame clonotypes and omits some of them. The sample has roughly 250,000 clones, almost 85% seen once; the top ten hold more than 1.5%. Per the germline V gene, CDR1 is MDHEN and CDR2 is SYDVKM. The CDR3 totals 14 residues. For this clone: What it recognizes is unknown.

V is TRBV28 and J is TRBJ2-5, with TRBD2 as a possible D gene (7 bases). The J call is uncertain, as TRBJ2-7 better fits the DNA end. The TCR originated in a woman aged 40 to 50 in good health and CMV-seropositive. The sample taken for sequencing was PBMCs. The CDR3 coding sequence is TGTGCCAGCAGCCCCGGCGGGGGCAGGTACGAGCAGTACTTC. It translates to CASSPGGGRYEQYF.